The clone carrying this TCR beta chain has more than one count but fewer than ten. The sample is drawn from a study of blood T cell repertoires in COVID-19. The overall study: Donors in the United States, Italy and Spain gave samples during acute or convalescent COVID-19.

Per the original data handling: How many nucleated cells were present was estimated from reference gene primer amplification. Sequencing was performed with immunoSEQ multiplex PCR; in TCRdb, only in-frame clones are kept and a portion is missing. Clonal size and the V and J genes are those of that table, whereas D and trimming came from the DNA. The table shows 100,000 to 150,000 clones, with roughly nine tenths occurring only once. From germline, CDR1 is SGHNT and CDR2 YYREEE (reference sequence). There are 14 residues in the CDR3. With V trimmed by 3 bases and J by 8 bases, 7 bases remained unmatched.

Sequencing was performed on peripheral blood. This TCR was recovered from an older man who had recovered from COVID-19. The rearrangement links TRBV5-4 to TRBJ1-4; TRBD1 aligns across 7 bases. CDR3 amino acids: CASSSQGTREKLFF. CDR3 bases: TGTGCCAGCAGCTCACAGGGGACGAGGGAAAAACTGTTTTTT.